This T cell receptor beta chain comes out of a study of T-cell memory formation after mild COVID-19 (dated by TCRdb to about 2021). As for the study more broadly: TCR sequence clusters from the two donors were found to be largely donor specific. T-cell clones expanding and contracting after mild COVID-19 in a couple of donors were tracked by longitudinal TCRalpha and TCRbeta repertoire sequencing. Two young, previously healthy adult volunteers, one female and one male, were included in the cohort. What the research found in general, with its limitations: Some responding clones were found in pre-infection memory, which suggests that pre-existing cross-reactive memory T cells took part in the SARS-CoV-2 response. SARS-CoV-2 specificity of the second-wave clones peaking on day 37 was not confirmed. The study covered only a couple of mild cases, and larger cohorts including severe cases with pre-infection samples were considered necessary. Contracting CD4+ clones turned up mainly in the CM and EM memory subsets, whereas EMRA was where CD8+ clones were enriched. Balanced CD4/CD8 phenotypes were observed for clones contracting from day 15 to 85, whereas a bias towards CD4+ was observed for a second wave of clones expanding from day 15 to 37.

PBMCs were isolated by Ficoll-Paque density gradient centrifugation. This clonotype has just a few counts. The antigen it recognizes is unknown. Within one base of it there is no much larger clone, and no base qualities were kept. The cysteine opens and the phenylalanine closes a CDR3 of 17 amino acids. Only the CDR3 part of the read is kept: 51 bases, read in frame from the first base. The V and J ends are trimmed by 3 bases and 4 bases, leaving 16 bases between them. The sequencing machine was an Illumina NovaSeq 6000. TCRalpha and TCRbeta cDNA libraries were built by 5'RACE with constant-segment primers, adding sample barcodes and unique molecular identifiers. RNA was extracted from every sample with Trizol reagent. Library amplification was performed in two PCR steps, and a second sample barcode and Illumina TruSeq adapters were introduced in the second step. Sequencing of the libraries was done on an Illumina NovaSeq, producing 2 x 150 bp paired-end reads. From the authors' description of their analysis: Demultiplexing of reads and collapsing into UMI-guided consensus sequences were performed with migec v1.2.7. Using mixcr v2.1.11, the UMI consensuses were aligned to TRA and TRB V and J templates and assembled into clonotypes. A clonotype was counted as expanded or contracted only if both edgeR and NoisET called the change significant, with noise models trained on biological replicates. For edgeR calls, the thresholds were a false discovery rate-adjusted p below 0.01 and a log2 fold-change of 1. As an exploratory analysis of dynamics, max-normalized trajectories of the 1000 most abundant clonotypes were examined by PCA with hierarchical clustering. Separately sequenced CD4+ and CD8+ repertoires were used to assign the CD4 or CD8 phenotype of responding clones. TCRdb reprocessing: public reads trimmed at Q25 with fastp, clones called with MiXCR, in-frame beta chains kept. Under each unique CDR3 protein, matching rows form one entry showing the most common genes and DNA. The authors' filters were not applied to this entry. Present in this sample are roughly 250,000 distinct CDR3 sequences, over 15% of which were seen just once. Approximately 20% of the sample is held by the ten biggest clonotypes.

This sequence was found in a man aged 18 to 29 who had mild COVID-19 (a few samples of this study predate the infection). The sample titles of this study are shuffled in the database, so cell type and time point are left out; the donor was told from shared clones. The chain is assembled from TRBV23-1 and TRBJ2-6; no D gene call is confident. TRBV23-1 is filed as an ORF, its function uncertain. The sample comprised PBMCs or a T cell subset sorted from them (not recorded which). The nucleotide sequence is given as TGCGCCAGCAGTCATAGGAGCAGGAGTTGGGGGGCCAACGTCCTGACTTTC. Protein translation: CASSHRSRSWGANVLTF.